This T cell receptor beta chain was sequenced for a study of beta chain features in type 1 diabetes (dated by TCRdb to between 2018 and 2020). Turning to the overall study: Mean age, gender distribution, total cell number and subset yield were not different between patients and healthy donors. A total of 100 million to 110 million sorted cells were examined across all samples, and a strong correlation was observed between cell number per subset and RNA yield. In the study, recently diagnosed type 1 diabetes patients and matched healthy donors were compared on the TCRB repertoires of their sorted circulating CD4+ T cell subsets. Naive and central memory subsets were obtained from all 30 or so donors, but regulatory and stem cell-like memory subsets were isolated from only 8 patients and roughly 8 healthy donors.

The entire amount of isolated RNA was reverse transcribed using the High Capacity cDNA Reverse Transcription Kit, so the sequenced TCRB transcripts were expressed ones. Naive, central memory and regulatory T cell samples underwent deep immunoSEQ sequencing, averaging approximately 3.5 million total reads per sample. Sorted cells were lysed in RLT buffer, and RNA was extracted using DNase-treated RNeasy Micro or Mini kits according to cell number. To prevent cross-contamination, each cell subset was processed individually, whereas patient and healthy donor samples were processed jointly. Using the immunoSEQ multiplex PCR, TCRB sequences were amplified from cDNA into 87-bp fragments spanning the CDR3 region. The amplicons were sequenced using the Illumina HiSeq platform. On the authors' methods: Synthetic template baselines were used to correct PCR bias computationally, reads within Hamming distance 2 were collapsed, and singletons that could not be merged were discarded. Reads were aligned against IMGT so that V, D and J genes, CDR3 length and insertions or deletions at six rearrangement sites could be assigned. Clonotype counts were normalized to sorted cell number within each subset before computing true diversity and Gini coefficients with the tcR R package. The overlap coefficient, calculated on TCRB nucleotide sequences, was used to measure repertoire sharing. Out-of-frame TCRB sequences from naive cells were analyzed to stand in for the pre-selection repertoire. TCRdb holds this immuneACCESS table with in-frame rearrangements only. Some clones are missing; in checked studies, unresolved V genes explain under half, and the rest has no known cause. V and J calls and clone size are copied from that table; D and trimming were computed from the DNA. The sample contains 900,000 or so clones, roughly a sixth of them found a single time. Of the sample, 0.02% to 0.025% falls within the top ten clones.

Unmatched junction bases come to 5, with V trimmed by 4 bases and J by 1 base. From its cysteine to its phenylalanine, the CDR3 spans 14 amino acids. This entry keeps only the CDR3 DNA: 42 bases, framed from base 1. For CDR1 and CDR2, the germline V gene lists SQVTM and ANQGSEA. A single peripheral blood draw of around 0.11 L on average was collected from each donor into heparinised tubes. Naive, central memory, regulatory and stem cell-like memory CD4+ T cells were sorted on a BD FACSAria II using a panel including CD45RO, CCR7, CD25, CD127, CD95 and CD27. Purity was above 98% for every sorted population. Right away, PBMCs were isolated by Lymphoprep density gradient centrifugation and were stained directly, with no culture step. So that batch effects would be minimized, each experiment stained and sorted samples in pairs, pairing one healthy donor with one patient. Overall study outcomes, separate from this receptor: Type 1 diabetes patients showed a moderate but significant shortening of TCRB CDR3 length in all four CD4+ subsets. Sequencing cDNA rather than genomic DNA could over-represent highly expressing activated cells, although activation and CD3 levels did not differ between groups. Fewer insertions and more nucleotide deletions at VDJ recombination sites were observed in patients with type 1 diabetes, implying thymic rearrangement abnormalities. Naive, central memory and regulatory TCRB repertoires appeared to be more alike among patients than among healthy donors. PCR may preferentially amplify shorter templates, but because patient and control samples were amplified and corrected together, any resulting skew would affect both groups equally. Because the HLA sub-analyses included only small numbers of individuals, any influence of HLA type on TCRB rearrangement was left unresolved.

Points on this clone: Its specific antigen is unknown. No much larger clone is present one base from it, and per-base qualities are unavailable.

The sequence was collected from a woman in her late teens or twenties in good health. The chain couples TRBV29-1 to TRBJ2-5; 8 middle bases align to TRBD2. Specimen: naive CD4+ T cells from blood. The cell subset or site label of this sample denotes: true naive CD4+ T cells. The CDR3 protein is CSVGPGGVQETQYF. The DNA sequence is TGCAGCGTTGGACCCGGGGGGGTCCAAGAGACCCAGTACTTC.